This T cell receptor (beta chain) was identified in a study of T cells in Graves' hyperthyroidism and ophthalmopathy. Per the germline V gene, CDR1 is SNHLY and CDR2 is FYNNEI. V gave up 3 bases and J gave up 3 bases, with 21 bases separating them. This CDR3 has 18 amino acids. The source material, RNA transcripts, was used to amplify TCR beta CDR3 regions. HTBI primers drove first-round RT-PCR of the TCR CDR3. TCRdb used MiXCR to reprocess the multiplex PCR reads, holding one entry per CDR3 protein. The sample lists 450,000 to 700,000 distinct CDR3 sequences, roughly 46% occurring once. This chain joins TRBV2 and TRBJ1-5; no definite D call. The receptor comes from an adult woman with Graves' disease, either hyperthyroidism or ophthalmopathy (not recorded which). Sequencing input: peripheral blood or thyroid tissue (not recorded which). The chain's CDR3 is CASSDPPLGDLYNQPQHF. Written as DNA, the CDR3 is TGTGCCAGCAGTGACCCTCCCCTTGGGGATCTATACAATCAGCCCCAGCATTTT. The variable domain in full, completed from reference TRBV2 and TRBJ1-5, reads EPEVTQTPSHQVTQMGQEVILRCVPISNHLYFYWYRQILGQKVEFLVSFYNNEISEKSEIFDDQFSVERPDGSNFTLKIRSTKLEDSAMYFCASSDPPLGDLYNQPQHFGDGTRLSIL.